The present T cell receptor beta chain was sequenced within a study of T cell repertoires in cytomegalovirus infection. As for the study in general: Recently identified HLA-C-restricted CMV epitopes were among the peptides used. Public TCR beta signatures indicated both CMV infection and matching HLA type.

One entry per CDR3 protein, called by TCRdb with MiXCR from the reads. The table includes some 270,000 distinct CDR3 sequences, 22% detected once. Study-level points and caveats: HLA-C-restricted, CMV-specific TCR beta clonotypes were dominant ex vivo.

Between the trimmed V and J ends, which lost 11 bases and 3 bases, there was a span of 20 bases. CDR1 and CDR2 from the germline V gene are SNHLY and FYNNEI. CDR3 length: 15 amino acids. This clonotype was picked up many times. The antigen remains undetermined. The receptor's source is a human donor in good health (CMV status not recorded). Some clones in this sample may be carry-over from other donors' samples. The rearrangement uses TRBV2 and TRBJ1-5, with D hard to call. Source: cultured PBMCs, taken from culture after CMV antigen stimulation. The CDR3 sequence is CAAGKGSTPNQPQHF. CDR3 DNA sequence: TGTGCCGCGGGCAAGGGATCCACTCCCAATCAGCCCCAGCATTTT.